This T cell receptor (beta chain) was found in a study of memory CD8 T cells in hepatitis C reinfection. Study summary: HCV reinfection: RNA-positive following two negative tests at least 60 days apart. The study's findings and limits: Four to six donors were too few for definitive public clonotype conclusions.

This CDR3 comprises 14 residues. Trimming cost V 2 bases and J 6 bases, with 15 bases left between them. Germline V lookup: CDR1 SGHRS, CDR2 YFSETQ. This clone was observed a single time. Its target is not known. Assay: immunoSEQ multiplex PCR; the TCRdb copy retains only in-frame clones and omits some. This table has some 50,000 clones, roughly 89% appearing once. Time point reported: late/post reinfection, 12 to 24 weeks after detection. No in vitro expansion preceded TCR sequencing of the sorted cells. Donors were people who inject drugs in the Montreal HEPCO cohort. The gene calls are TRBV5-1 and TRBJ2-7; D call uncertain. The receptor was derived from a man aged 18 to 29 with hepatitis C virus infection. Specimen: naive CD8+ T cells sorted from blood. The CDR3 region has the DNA TGCGCCAGCAGCTTACAAAGCACTACGGGCGAGCAGTACTTC. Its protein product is CASSLQSTTGEQYF.